The 28 T cell receptor beta chains given below trace back to one sample, sequenced in a study of T cells in Graves' hyperthyroidism and ophthalmopathy (dated by TCRdb to between 2018 and 2021). The library was made by multiplex PCR. The run used an Illumina HiSeq 2000. The TCR beta CDR3 regions were amplified from the RNA transcripts. For the first round of RT-PCR on the TCR CDR3, the HTBI primer set was used together with the Qiagen OneStep RT-PCR kit. Through fastp at Q25 and MiXCR, TCRdb rebuilt clones from the public reads, retaining in-frame beta chains. Rows with one shared CDR3 protein collapse into an entry with the most common genes and DNA. Present in this sample are 300,000 to 450,000 distinct CDR3 sequences, around 18% of which were seen just once. Clones ranked in the top ten supply about 14% of the sample. The specimen was blood. The receptors were gathered from a middle-aged woman with Graves' ophthalmopathy.

This clonotype was counted at least ten times. The chain combines TRBV7-2 with TRBJ2-7; 7 nucleotides match TRBD1. This CDR3 spans 13 amino acids. Germline CDR1 is SGHTA and CDR2 is FQGNSA. V trimming: 5 bases; J trimming: 6 bases; junction bases outside the gene matches: 7. CDR3 amino acids: CASSKGQSFEQYF. CDR3 nucleotides: TGTGCCAGCAGCAAGGGACAGTCTTTCGAGCAGTACTTC.

The rearrangement uses TRBV6-2 or TRBV6-3 and TRBJ2-5; D gene unclear. CDR1 and CDR2 (germline): MNHEY, SVGEGT. This CDR3 contains 12 residues. V was clipped by 2 bases and J by 7 bases, with 8 bases between them. The DNA for the CDR3 is TGTGCCAGCAGTTACGGCGAGGCGACCCAGTACTTC. This encodes CASSYGEATQYF.

The CDR3 spells CASRSGQAVTGYTF. Here the CDR3 DNA reads TGTGCCAGCAGGTCGGGACAGGCAGTGACAGGCTACACCTTC. The chain joins TRBV12-3 or TRBV12-4 to TRBJ1-2; 8 bases line up with TRBD1. The junction had 11 bases not matched to a gene; V was cut back by 6 bases and J by 8 bases. The CDR3 consists of 14 residues.

This clonotype was picked up many times. V usage is TRBV6-5 and J usage is TRBJ2-7; D may match TRBD1 or TRBD2 (5 bases each). The ends were cut back, 5 bases at V and 3 bases at J, with 14 bases in the middle. Germline lookup yields CDR1 MNHEY and CDR2 SVGAGI. The CDR3 has 14 amino acids. The CDR3 region is CASSPGRLLYEQYF. Here the CDR3 DNA reads TGTGCCAGCAGTCCGGGACGTCTCCTCTACGAGCAGTACTTC.

The sample holds many counts of this clonotype. The chain's CDR3 is CSVAAVPYEQYF. The CDR3 DNA reads TGCAGCGTTGCGGCAGTCCCCTACGAGCAGTACTTC. V is TRBV29-1 and J is TRBJ2-7; unclear D gene. From germline, CDR1 is SQVTM and CDR2 ANQGSEA. This CDR3 is built from 12 residues. Trimming shortened V by 4 bases and J by 2 bases, and 9 bases separated the two germline ends.

This clonotype was detected many times. The rearrangement uses TRBV7-8 and TRBJ2-7; the match to TRBD1 covers 8 bases. CDR1 SGHVS and CDR2 FQNEAQ come from the germline V gene. This CDR3 region has 14 residues. V was pared by 5 bases and J by 2 bases, with 5 bases of the junction left unmatched. DNA for the CDR3: TGTGCCAGCAGCAGTAGACAGGGGCCCTACGAGCAGTACTTC. Translated, it gives CASSSRQGPYEQYF. Based on the CDR3 plus reference TRBV7-8 and TRBJ2-7, the full variable domain is GAGVSQSPRYKVAKRGQDVALRCDPISGHVSLFWYQQALGQGPEFLTYFQNEAQLDKSGLPSDRFFAERPEGSVSTLKIQRTQQEDSAVYLCASSSRQGPYEQYFGPGTRLTVT.

Only a few counts were recorded for this clonotype. One end of the junction fails to match germline, which may point to a read error. The chain carries TRBV6-4 and TRBJ1-1; the D gene is possibly TRBD1 (6 bases). Germline V lookup: CDR1 MRHNA, CDR2 SNTAGT. This CDR3 spans 13 amino acids. CDR3 in DNA: TGTGCCAGCACCTTAGGGGGGGGTACTGAAGCTTACTTT. Translated: CASTLGGGTEAYF.

The CDR3 here is CASSTSGRPGETQYF. The CDR3, as DNA: TGTGCCAGCAGCACCTCCGGGAGACCGGGGGAGACCCAGTACTTC. The rearrangement links TRBV6-2 or TRBV6-3 to TRBJ2-5; the D gene is possibly TRBD2 (6 bases). This CDR3 region has 15 residues. Germline V gene lookup returns CDR1 MNHEY and CDR2 SVGEGT. Trimming stripped 6 bases from V and 5 bases from J, with 19 bases between.

There are a few counts of this clonotype. This rearrangement joins TRBV2 to TRBJ2-5, with 7 positions matching TRBD2. Trimming at V came to 3 bases and at J to 0 bases, leaving 7 bases not matched to a gene. Per the germline V gene, CDR1 is SNHLY and CDR2 is FYNNEI. CDR3 length: 16 residues. DNA for the CDR3: TGTGCCAGCAGTGATTCTGCGGGAGCAAACCAAGAGACCCAGTACTTC. Encoded protein: CASSDSAGANQETQYF.

This clonotype appeared a few times. V and J are TRBV6-2 or TRBV6-3 and TRBJ2-2; perhaps TRBD1 as D (5 bases). V lost 2 bases and J 6 bases, leaving 13 bases between the germline ends. The CDR3 consists of 15 residues. Germline CDR1 and CDR2: MNHEY and SVGEGT. The CDR3 sequence is CASSYGHERPGELFF. CDR3 DNA sequence: TGTGCCAGCAGTTACGGACACGAGCGTCCCGGGGAGCTGTTTTTT.

The table lists this clonotype with a count of one. This chain links TRBV30 with TRBJ2-7, with D possibly TRBD1 on 5 matching bases. Trimming took off 2 bases at V and 7 bases at J, with 9 bases between the two ends. CDR1 GTSNPN and CDR2 SVGIG come from the germline V gene (reference sequence). The CDR3 contains 11 residues. The CDR3 loop is CAWSQGQEQYF. The CDR3, as DNA: TGTGCCTGGAGTCAGGGTCAAGAGCAGTACTTC. Combining the CDR3 with reference TRBV30 and TRBJ2-7 gives the whole variable domain SQTIHQWPATLVQPVGSPLSLECTVEGTSNPNLYWYRQAAGRGLQLLFYSVGIGQISSEVPQNLSASRPQDRQFILSSKKLLLSDSGFYLCAWSQGQEQYFGPGTRLTVT.

This clonotype was found many times. The rearrangement links TRBV2 to TRBJ2-5, with 11 bases lining up with TRBD2. V shed 3 bases, J shed 7 bases, and the junction held 7 bases outside the gene matches. CDR3 size: 15 residues. The germline CDR1 and CDR2 sequences are SNHLY and FYNNEI. CDR3 in DNA: TGTGCCAGCAGTGATCCGGGACTAGCGGTTTGGACCCAGTACTTC. This sequence encodes CASSDPGLAVWTQYF.

The chain carries TRBV6-2 or TRBV6-3 and TRBJ1-2; no definite D call. The V end lost 6 bases, the J end lost 4 bases, and 12 bases lay between the germline ends. CDR3 length: 13 amino acids. The germline V gene encodes CDR1 MNHEY and CDR2 SVGEGT. CDR3 in DNA: TGTGCCAGCAGATCCGACATACTCTATGGCTACACCTTC. It codes for CASRSDILYGYTF.

At least ten counts were recorded for this clonotype. The chain couples TRBV30 to TRBJ1-2; D gene uncertain. Germline V gene data show CDR1 as GTSNPN and CDR2 as SVGIG (reference sequence). The length of the CDR3 is 15 residues. Trimming stripped 0 bases from V and 3 bases from J, with 14 bases between. The CDR3 protein is CAWSVPGGLDYGYTF. DNA for the CDR3: TGTGCCTGGAGTGTGCCCGGAGGACTTGACTATGGCTACACCTTC.

V gene TRBV20-1 combines with J gene TRBJ2-5, with 9 bases that match TRBD2. Germline CDR1 DFQATT, CDR2 SNEGSKA (reference sequence). The CDR3 length is 16 residues. V lost 1 base, J lost 0 bases, and 6 bases stayed unmatched. The CDR3 protein is CSARALAGGDQETQYF. DNA of the CDR3: TGCAGTGCTAGAGCCTTGGCGGGGGGGGACCAAGAGACCCAGTACTTC.

The chain combines TRBV28 with TRBJ2-7; TRBD2 agrees at 7 bases. J lost 6 bases, V lost 6 bases, and 17 bases had no gene match. The CDR3 length is 16 residues. Looked up from germline, CDR1 is MDHEN and CDR2 is SYDVKM. CDR3 in DNA: TGTGCCAGCAGCCACCCTTCTTATTCGGGAGGTTTCGAGCAGTACTTC. Protein: CASSHPSYSGGFEQYF.

J is TRBJ2-7 and V is TRBV2, with 8 bases lining up with TRBD2. Trimming at V came to 8 bases and at J to 1 base, leaving 10 bases not matched to a gene. Germline V gives CDR1 SNHLY, CDR2 FYNNEI. The CDR3 is 15 residues long. The CDR3 DNA reads as TGTGCCAGCTCGGACGGGAGGGCTAGTTCCTACGAGCAGTACTTC. The encoded protein is CASSDGRASSYEQYF.

This clonotype was found many times. V usage is TRBV3-1 and J usage is TRBJ1-1; 7 bases are a match to TRBD1. CDR1 and CDR2 from the germline V gene are LGHDT and YNNKEL (reference sequence). The CDR3 sequence is 15 residues long. V was clipped by 3 bases and J by 0 bases; unmatched bases: 4. The CDR3 DNA reads as TGTGCCAGCAGCCAGGGACAGACTATGAACACTGAAGCTTTCTTT. Residues: CASSQGQTMNTEAFF. Complete variable domain (other parts from reference TRBV3-1 and TRBJ1-1): DTAVSQTPKYLVTQMGNDKSIKCEQNLGHDTMYWYKQDSKKFLKIMFSYNNKELIINETVPNRFSPKSPDKAHLNLHINSLELGDSAVYFCASSQGQTMNTEAFFGQGTRLTVV.

This clonotype was counted at least ten times. CDR3 region: CASSQDPGLAYEQYF. The CDR3 coding sequence is TGTGCCAGCAGCCAAGATCCGGGACTAGCCTACGAGCAGTACTTC. V is TRBV3-1 and J is TRBJ2-7; 8 nucleotides match TRBD2. The CDR3 runs to 15 residues. Germline V gene sequence: CDR1 LGHDT, CDR2 YNNKEL (reference sequence). V was clipped by 0 bases and J by 2 bases; unmatched bases: 3.

This clonotype was seen at least ten times. J is TRBJ2-7 and V is TRBV3-1; no firm D call. The V and J ends lost 0 bases and 4 bases respectively, with 13 bases between them. The CDR3 is made up of 15 amino acids. The V gene's germline CDR1 is LGHDT and CDR2 YNNKEL (reference sequence). CDR3 protein: CASSQDLNRVYEQYF. The CDR3 DNA reads TGTGCCAGCAGCCAAGATCTGAATAGGGTGTACGAGCAGTACTTC.

This clonotype was counted a single time. One end of the junction varies from germline; a read error may be responsible. The J gene is TRBJ1-3, the V gene TRBV6-1; D is unclear. The CDR3 loop spans 13 amino acids. Germline values: CDR1 MNHNS, CDR2 SASEGT. CDR3 region: CASSMVTGNTISF. Here the CDR3 DNA reads TGTGCCAGCAGTATGGTAACTGGAAACACCATATCTTTT.

This clonotype was observed many times. The J gene is TRBJ2-7, the V gene TRBV6-5; 8 bases fit TRBD1. This CDR3 has 13 amino acids. CDR1 MNHEY and CDR2 SVGAGI come from the germline V gene. The J segment lost 6 bases and the V segment lost 6 bases, leaving 7 bases of the junction unmatched. CDR3 in amino acids: CASSPRGPSEQYF. The CDR3 DNA reads as TGTGCCAGCAGCCCCAGGGGGCCGAGCGAGCAGTACTTC.

This clonotype was observed at least ten times. This chain links TRBV19 with TRBJ1-5, with D unclear. The CDR3 is 16 amino acids. Germline V lookup: CDR1 LNHDA, CDR2 SQIVND (reference sequence). The V gene lost 5 bases and the J gene lost 6 bases, with 20 bases spanning the gap. CDR3 nucleotides: TGTGCCAGTAGTTTCTCCGGGAACAGAGCTGGTCAGCCCCAGCATTTT. It specifies CASSFSGNRAGQPQHF.

In its sample, this clonotype was seen many times. V and J are TRBV12-5 and TRBJ2-2, with no clear D. The V end lost 2 bases, the J end lost 6 bases, and 7 bases lay between the germline ends. CDR1 is LGHNT, CDR2 FRNRAP, per germline. The length of the CDR3 is 13 residues. Here the CDR3 DNA reads TGTGCTAGTGGTTTGTCTTGGTCCGGGGAGCTGTTTTTT. Its translation: CASGLSWSGELFF.

This clonotype was detected many times. The V and J genes are TRBV28 and TRBJ1-5; no definite D call. V was clipped by 5 bases and J by 6 bases, with 11 bases between them. Germline CDR1 reads MDHEN; CDR2 reads SYDVKM. The CDR3 totals 13 residues. In DNA form, the CDR3 reads TGTGCCAGCAGTCGAAGAATAGTTCAGCCCCAGCATTTT. Protein sequence: CASSRRIVQPQHF.

The chain joins TRBV28 to TRBJ1-1; D is perhaps TRBD1 (6 bases). In germline, CDR1 is MDHEN, CDR2 SYDVKM. This CDR3 spans 12 amino acids. Trimming left V 5 bases short and J 7 bases short, with 11 bases between. CDR3 residues: CASSVRGSEAFF. The CDR3 DNA follows: TGTGCCAGCAGTGTCAGGGGAAGTGAAGCTTTCTTT.

The J gene is TRBJ2-7, the V gene TRBV10-3; D is ambiguous. CDR1 is ENHRY and CDR2 is SYGVKD in the germline V gene. The V and J ends lost 5 bases and 3 bases respectively, with 5 bases between them. The CDR3 covers 11 residues. CDR3 sequence (DNA): TGTGCCATCAGTTGGGACTACGAGCAGTACTTC. It codes for CAISWDYEQYF.

Ten or more counts support this clonotype. The chain carries TRBV4-3 and TRBJ1-2; D gene uncertain. The germline CDR1 and CDR2 sequences are LGHNA and YSLEER. The CDR3 is 13 residues long. Deletions cut 1 base from V and 3 bases from J, with 6 bases between. The chain's CDR3 is CASSQGQYYGYTF. In DNA form, the CDR3 reads TGCGCCAGCAGCCAAGGGCAGTACTATGGCTACACCTTC.